This paragraph covers one T cell receptor (beta chain) sequence. Its antigen is undetermined. Time point noted: week 5, during vaccination. It was 300 ug of mutant IDH1 20-mer peptide that made up each vaccine dose, given with topical imiquimod. Patients carried new grade 3 or 4 IDH1-mutant astrocytomas lacking nuclear ATRX. V dropped 1 base and J dropped 5 bases, with 3 bases sitting between them. Germline CDR1 reads SGDLS; CDR2 reads YYNGEE. This CDR3 has 12 amino acids. The sample comes from a study of a mutant IDH1 vaccine in newly diagnosed glioma. Study overall: Patients had received radiotherapy, temozolomide, or both previously, most receiving both.

Using immunoSEQ multiplex PCR, the repertoire was profiled, and TCRdb retains in-frame clones only, with some absent. The data show about 29,000 clones, around 90% seen once. J is TRBJ2-2 and V is TRBV9, with D uncertain. This receptor was taken from a woman aged 40 to 50 with glioma. Some clones in this sample may be carry-over from other donors' samples. This sample comprised peripheral blood mononuclear cells (PBMCs), obtained from a glioma patient whose treatment included an IDH1 peptide vaccine. The CDR3: CASSVLTGELFF. DNA for the CDR3: TGTGCCAGCAGCGTACTGACCGGGGAGCTGTTTTTT.